This T cell receptor beta chain was recovered during a study of metastatic and nonmetastatic thyroid tumors. Study background: Comparative analysis of repertoires was undertaken across blood and tumor or nodule tissue obtained from malignant and benign thyroid patients. Overall study findings and caveats: Significantly higher TCR beta diversity was reportedly seen in malignant thyroid tumors than benign nodules, in blood and tumor.

In the original processing: For papillary thyroid cancer, a distant-metastasis classifier was constructed from CDR3 differences observed across clinicopathological groups. TCRdb reassembled clones from the PCR reads with MiXCR. V and J calls and clone size were set by TCRdb, not the authors. Here the sample spans around 41,000 clones, 3% to 3.5% being singletons. This clone was counted ten times or more. The antigen remains undetermined. Until they underwent thyroid surgery, no patient had received any treatment. Sequencing was done on a sample of blood. This clonotype was obtained from a female donor with papillary thyroid cancer or a benign thyroid nodule (not recorded which). Some clones in this sample may be carry-over from other donors' samples.

CDR3 bases: TGTGCCAGCAGCTTAGGTTGGGGGCGGTTCGGTTACAATGAGCAGTTCTTC. This gives the protein CASSLGWGRFGYNEQFF. The chain links TRBV5-8 to TRBJ2-1; D might be TRBD1 (6 bases). The CDR3 extends over 17 amino acids. The ends were cut back, 2 bases at V and 4 bases at J, with 19 bases in the middle. Germline V CDR1 and CDR2: SGHTS, YDEGEE.